In its sample, the clone carrying this TCR beta chain was seen a few times. This sample stems from a study of T-cell reconstitution after alpha-beta-depleted transplantation in children. Library preparation (for TCRbeta) was performed with unique molecular identifiers. TCRdb processed the PCR reads anew with MiXCR; each CDR3 protein has one entry. Here the sample spans approximately 390,000 distinct CDR3 sequences, approximately 10% being singletons. The sequence derives from a human donor who donated a stem cell graft to a child with acute myeloid leukemia. Sequencing was performed on PBMCs from the stem cell graft donor, taken from the stem cell graft.

CDR3 sequence: CASSQELGRNEQFF. As DNA, the CDR3 is TGCGCCAGCAGCCAAGAGCTGGGGCGGAATGAGCAGTTCTTC. This rearrangement joins TRBV4-3 to TRBJ2-1; D may be TRBD1 (5 bases). The CDR3 contains 14 residues. Looked up from germline, CDR1 is LGHNA and CDR2 is YSLEER. Trimming shortened V by 0 bases and J by 7 bases, and 10 bases separated the two germline ends.